Following are 27 T cell receptor beta chains from one sample sequenced in a study of T cell repertoires in cytomegalovirus infection. No antigens are known for them. TCRdb reprocessed the reads via MiXCR and lists one record per CDR3 protein. In the table there are roughly 110,000 distinct CDR3 sequences, about a tenth of which are singletons. Source material: PBMCs, sequenced either directly or after in vitro stimulation (not recorded which). These receptors originate from a human donor in good health (CMV status not recorded). Some clones in this sample may be carry-over from other donors' samples.

A few counts support this clonotype. The genes are TRBV24-1 and TRBJ2-1; D may be TRBD2 (6 bases). The CDR3 is 15 amino acids. The ends were cut back, 2 bases at V and 4 bases at J, with 11 bases in the middle. Germline V gene data show CDR1 as KGHDR and CDR2 as SFDVKD. The CDR3 DNA reads as TGTGCCACCAGTGATTACCGGGAGAGGTACAATGAGCAGTTCTTC. Translated, it gives CATSDYRERYNEQFF.

The table lists this clonotype with a few counts. The chain joins TRBV5-1 to TRBJ2-1; 10 nucleotides align to TRBD2. Germline V gene lookup returns CDR1 SGHRS and CDR2 YFSETQ. There are 15 residues in the CDR3. V shed 0 bases, J shed 10 bases, and the junction held 7 bases outside the gene matches. The CDR3 is CASSLAGTSVREQFF. The CDR3 DNA sequence: TGCGCCAGCAGCTTGGCCGGGACTAGCGTTCGCGAGCAGTTCTTC.

The V and J genes are TRBV7-9 and TRBJ2-5, with 8 bases fitting TRBD1. Per germline, CDR1 SEHNR and CDR2 FQNEAQ (reference sequence). The length of the CDR3 is 15 residues. With 6 bases clipped from V and 5 bases from J, the junction kept 11 bases outside the gene matches. DNA of the CDR3: TGTGCCAGCAGAGGGCCGGGCAGGGGGCGTGAGACCCAGTACTTC. It encodes CASRGPGRGRETQYF. The full variable domain, completed using reference TRBV7-9 and TRBJ2-5, is DTGVSQNPRHKITKRGQNVTFRCDPISEHNRLYWYRQTLGQGPEFLTYFQNEAQLEKSRLLSDRFSAERPKGSFSTLEIQRTEQGDSAMYLCASRGPGRGRETQYFGPGTRLLVL.

This clonotype was picked up many times. The rearrangement joins TRBV7-9 to TRBJ2-7; 7 nucleotides match TRBD1. This CDR3 region has 13 residues. Germline loops: CDR1 SEHNR, CDR2 FQNEAQ (reference sequence). J lost 0 bases, V lost 9 bases, and 5 bases had no gene match. The CDR3 sequence: CASSTGNSYEQYF. CDR3 coding DNA: TGTGCCAGTTCGACAGGGAACTCCTACGAGCAGTACTTC.

This clonotype was counted many times. This chain joins TRBV7-2 and TRBJ1-4, with 10 bases identical to TRBD1. V lost 10 bases and J lost 5; bases outside the gene matches: 1. The CDR3 length is 12 residues. Germline CDR1 is SGHTA and CDR2 is FQGNSA. The chain's CDR3 is CATGQGNEKLFF. In nucleotides, the CDR3 is TGTGCCACGGGACAGGGGAATGAAAAACTGTTTTTT.

V gene TRBV12-3 or TRBV12-4 combines with J gene TRBJ2-3, with D perhaps TRBD2 (6 bases). This CDR3 has 15 amino acids. The germline V and J ends were trimmed by 2 bases and 2 bases, with 11 bases remaining between them. The CDR3 nucleotides read TGTGCCAGCAGTTTAAGCGGGTTCCCCACAGATACGCAGTATTTT. Translating gives CASSLSGFPTDTQYF.

This clonotype was seen ten or more times. This sequence joins TRBV7-2 and TRBJ2-1; D is undetermined. The CDR3 sequence is 11 residues long. Trimming shortened V by 2 bases and J by 10 bases, and 6 bases separated the two germline ends. Germline lookup yields CDR1 SGHTA and CDR2 FQGNSA. The chain's CDR3 is CASSLRQEQFF. DNA of the CDR3: TGTGCCAGCAGCTTAAGACAAGAGCAGTTCTTC.

In its sample, this clonotype was seen many times. V gene TRBV4-3 combines with J gene TRBJ2-7, with 7 bases lining up with TRBD2. The germline gives CDR1 LGHNA, CDR2 YSLEER. This CDR3 comprises 18 residues. Unmatched junction bases numbered 14, after V lost 0 bases and J lost 3 bases. The DNA of the CDR3 is TGCGCCAGCAGCCAAGATATTCGGTCTAGCGGCTCCTACTACGAGCAGTACTTC. Its protein product is CASSQDIRSSGSYYEQYF.

This clonotype was counted between two and nine times. The CDR3 DNA reads TGTGCCAGCAGTTTAAGGACCCCATACGAGCAGTACTTC. It specifies CASSLRTPYEQYF. This chain uses TRBV28 with TRBJ2-7; no reliable D call. V was clipped by 2 bases and J by 4 bases, with 9 bases between them. The CDR3 length is 13 residues. The germline gives CDR1 MDHEN, CDR2 SYDVKM.

This clonotype was counted a few times. V gene TRBV7-2 combines with J gene TRBJ1-2; D not resolved. This CDR3 contains 13 residues. Per germline, CDR1 SGHTA and CDR2 FQGNSA. The V end was cut by 3 bases, the J end by 6 bases, with 11 bases between. The CDR3 coding sequence is TGTGCCAGCAGCTTTAACGGGGTGGATGGCTACACCTTC. It specifies CASSFNGVDGYTF.

This clonotype has a single count. At one end, the junction sequence differs from germline, possibly due to a read error. The chain carries TRBV7-2 and TRBJ2-7; D not certain. Germline V CDR1 and CDR2: SGHTA, FQGNSA. This CDR3 region has 14 residues. CDR3: CANSLAANSYEQYF. In nucleotides, the CDR3 is TGTGCCAACAGCTTAGCCGCTAATTCCTACGAGCAGTACTTC.

Concerning this clonotype itself: This may arise from a read error, as a much more abundant clone is one base away. The J gene is TRBJ2-7, the V gene TRBV7-6; 11 nucleotides line up with TRBD1. Germline CDR1 reads SGHVS; CDR2 reads FNYEAQ. The CDR3 sequence is 14 residues long. V lost 5 bases, J lost 6 bases, and 6 bases stayed unmatched. The CDR3 DNA is TGTGCCAGCAGCCGGACAGGGGGCGTAGCCGAGCAGTACTTC. It encodes CASSRTGGVAEQYF.

V and J are TRBV5-3 and TRBJ2-1; 11 bases map to TRBD2. TRBV5-3 is an ORF; its function is uncertain. The trim removed 8 bases at V and 9 bases at J, leaving 13 bases unmatched. This CDR3 has 15 residues. The CDR3 loop reads CASSPRLAGTREQFF. In nucleotides, the CDR3 is TGTGCCAGCAGCCCTAGACTAGCGGGAACCCGTGAGCAGTTCTTC.

The chain carries TRBV30 and TRBJ2-1; 8 bases are shared with TRBD1. Germline-derived CDR1 and CDR2 are GTSNPN and SVGIG (reference sequence). J lost 6 bases, V lost 2 bases, and 6 bases had no gene match. The CDR3 covers 14 residues. CDR3: CAWSYGQGANEQFF. CDR3 bases: TGTGCCTGGAGTTATGGGCAGGGGGCCAATGAGCAGTTCTTC. The full variable domain, rest sourced from reference TRBV30 and TRBJ2-1, is SQTIHQWPATLVQPVGSPLSLECTVEGTSNPNLYWYRQAAGRGLQLLFYSVGIGQISSEVPQNLSASRPQDRQFILSSKKLLLSDSGFYLCAWSYGQGANEQFFGPGTRLTVL.

The gene calls are TRBV20-1 and TRBJ2-3; TRBD1 is a possible D gene (7 bases). Trimming left V 0 bases short and J 3 bases short, with 13 bases between. The CDR3 sequence is 15 residues long. Germline lookup yields CDR1 DFQATT and CDR2 SNEGSKA (reference sequence). DNA of the CDR3: TGCAGTGCTAGAGATCGGAGGGGGCTGACAGATACGCAGTATTTT. Residues: CSARDRRGLTDTQYF.

Ten or more counts support this clonotype. The J gene is TRBJ1-2, the V gene TRBV5-8; no definite D call. The CDR3 consists of 16 residues. Between the trimmed V and J ends, which lost 1 base and 4 bases, there was a span of 17 bases. Germline assignment: CDR1 SGHTS and CDR2 YDEGEE. The CDR3 DNA follows: TGTGCCAGCAGCTTGACTGTACACCGGCGGGGCTATGGCTACACCTTC. This translates into CASSLTVHRRGYGYTF.

In this sample, this clonotype turned up many times. The rearrangement joins TRBV6-1 to TRBJ2-7; D call uncertain. The CDR3 is made up of 13 amino acids. CDR1 MNHNS and CDR2 SASEGT come from the germline V gene. Deletions cut 7 bases from V and 1 base from J, with 11 bases between. The CDR3 DNA follows: TGTGCCAGCACCCACGGGCAATCCTACGAGCAGTACTTC. It translates to CASTHGQSYEQYF.

This clonotype was counted many times. The chain carries TRBV5-6 and TRBJ2-7; D might be TRBD1 (5 bases). The CDR3 loop spans 12 amino acids. Germline CDR1 SGHDT, CDR2 YYEEEE. The V gene lost 4 bases and the J gene lost 2 bases, with 7 bases spanning the gap. The CDR3 loop is CASSDRAYEQYF. In DNA form, the CDR3 reads TGTGCCAGCAGCGACAGAGCCTACGAGCAGTACTTC.

This chain uses TRBV9 with TRBJ2-2, with 10 bases matching TRBD2. This CDR3 region has 16 residues. The germline V gene encodes CDR1 SGDLS and CDR2 YYNGEE. The V and J ends lost 4 bases and 1 base, in that order; junction bases with no gene match: 4. CDR3 protein: CASSKTSGRNTGELFF. CDR3 nucleotides: TGTGCCAGCAGCAAGACTAGCGGGCGGAACACCGGGGAGCTGTTTTTT.

This chain joins TRBV7-2 and TRBJ1-2; maybe TRBD1 (5 bases). Germline V lookup: CDR1 SGHTA, CDR2 FQGNSA. CDR3 length equals 14 residues. Trimming took off 4 bases at V and 4 bases at J, with 13 bases between the two ends. The CDR3 nucleotides are TGTGCCAGCAGCTGGAGGCAGGGTTTCTATGGCTACACCTTC. This gives the protein CASSWRQGFYGYTF.

The chain couples TRBV9 to TRBJ2-1, with 8 positions matching TRBD2. CDR3 length: 14 residues. Per the germline V gene, CDR1 is SGDLS and CDR2 is YYNGEE. V was pared by 0 bases and J by 10 bases, with 6 bases of the junction left unmatched. CDR3 coding DNA: TGTGCCAGCAGCGTAGCTACGGGAGGGCCCGAGCAGTTCTTC. This encodes CASSVATGGPEQFF.

In this sample, this clonotype turned up many times. The chain couples TRBV7-2 to TRBJ2-1, with D possibly being TRBD1 (6 bases). The CDR3 spans 17 residues. Trimming removed 5 bases from V and 3 bases from J, with 20 bases in between. The germline V gene has CDR1 SGHTA and CDR2 FQGNSA. CDR3 DNA sequence: TGTGCCAGCAGCCCAGTGGGTGTACAGGGAATCTACAATGAGCAGTTCTTC. This encodes CASSPVGVQGIYNEQFF.

The chain carries TRBV10-3 and TRBJ2-5, with D possibly being TRBD2 (7 bases). CDR1 and CDR2 from the germline V gene are ENHRY and SYGVKD. V was shortened by 8 bases and J by 1 base, with 11 bases between the two germline ends. The CDR3 totals 13 residues. The CDR3 nucleotides are TGTGCCATCTCGGGGGGCTTCCAAGAGACCCAGTACTTC. Its translation: CAISGGFQETQYF.

In this sample, this clonotype turned up many times. V usage is TRBV7-6 and J usage is TRBJ2-3, with a weak D call TRBD1 (6 bases). V lost 2 bases and J lost 0, with 18 bases in between. This CDR3 has 18 amino acids. The germline gives CDR1 SGHVS, CDR2 FNYEAQ. The CDR3 nucleotides read TGTGCCAGCAGCTTAACCAGGGGCACGGGCCCTAGCACAGATACGCAGTATTTT. Translated, it gives CASSLTRGTGPSTDTQYF.

Here the CDR3 reads CASSLAGLAANEQFF. DNA for the CDR3: TGTGCCAGCAGTTTAGCGGGACTAGCAGCCAATGAGCAGTTCTTC. This chain connects TRBV12-3 or TRBV12-4 to TRBJ2-1; 9 positions agree with TRBD2. The CDR3 has 15 amino acids. V dropped 0 bases and J dropped 6; count of bases not matched to a gene: 3.

This clonotype was detected many times. J is TRBJ1-1 and V is TRBV12-5, with D unclear. From germline, CDR1 is LGHNT and CDR2 FRNRAP. CDR3 length: 15 residues. The V end was cut by 0 bases, the J end by 2 bases, with 10 bases between. CDR3 protein: CASGLVLGPNTEAFF. The CDR3 nucleotides read TGTGCTAGTGGTTTGGTACTCGGACCAAACACTGAAGCTTTCTTT. Using reference TRBV12-5 and TRBJ1-1 for the parts outside the CDR3, the full variable domain is DARVTQTPRHKVTEMGQEVTMRCQPILGHNTVFWYRQTMMQGLELLAYFRNRAPLDDSGMPKDRFSAEMPDATLATLKIQPSEPRDSAVYFCASGLVLGPNTEAFFGQGTRLTVV.

This clonotype was detected many times. The chain recombines TRBV6-1 with TRBJ2-1; 9 bases line up with TRBD2. Germline V gene lookup returns CDR1 MNHNS and CDR2 SASEGT. V dropped 6 bases and J dropped 12; count of bases not matched to a gene: 9. The CDR3 contains 13 residues. CDR3 nucleotides: TGTGCCAGCAGGGCCGGGACTAGCAGCGGGCAGTTCTTC. Translating it yields CASRAGTSSGQFF.